This is a list of T cell receptor beta chains from one sample in a study of a mutant IDH1 vaccine in newly diagnosed glioma. Assay used: immunoSEQ multiplex PCR; TCRdb lists only in-frame clones, some missing. In the table there are roughly 120,000 clones, 75% to 90% of which are singletons. No cognate antigen is known for these TCRs. Source: PBMCs, taken from a glioma patient whose treatment included an IDH1 peptide vaccine. These receptors were obtained from a woman between 50 and 59 years old with glioma. The CDR3 runs from the conserved cysteine through the conserved F or W. A D gene is named only where the DNA matches it firmly. Size values are once, few and many counts, or a class for expanded clones, and some rows have none.

>.|TRBV9|.|TRBJ1-4
CASSVGAVDEKLFF
TGTGCCAGCAGCGTAGGGGCAGTGGATGAAAAACTGTTTTTT
>.|TRBV5-1|.|TRBJ1-2
CASSLSSNYGYTF
TGCGCCAGCAGCTTGAGTTCTAACTATGGCTACACCTTC
>TRBD1|TRBV11-2|.|TRBJ2-7
CASANWDRSYEQYF
TGTGCCAGCGCCAACTGGGACAGATCCTACGAGCAGTACTTC
>TRBD1|TRBV19|.|TRBJ1-1
CASSIDRGLVGNTEAFF
TGTGCCAGTAGTATAGACAGGGGGCTTGTGGGGAACACTGAAGCTTTCTTT
>.|TRBV19|.|TRBJ1-1
CASSWGMVTEAFF
TGTGCCAGTAGCTGGGGGATGGTAACTGAAGCTTTCTTT
>.|TRBV5-6|once|TRBJ1-1
CASSLRTQNTEAFF
TGTGCCAGCAGCTTGAGGACACAGAACACTGAAGCTTTCTTT
>.|TRBV5-6|.|TRBJ1-5
CAGWTGLPNIEWQPQHF
TGTGCCGGATGGACCGGACTCCCAAATATCGAGTGGCAGCCCCAGCATTTT
>.|TRBV5-4|.|TRBJ2-3
CASNLKSGGDSDTQYF
TGTGCCAGCAACCTTAAATCAGGGGGGGACTCAGATACGCAGTATTTT
>.|TRBV9|.|TRBJ2-5
CASSVVAGQETQYF
TGTGCCAGCAGCGTAGTGGCGGGCCAAGAGACCCAGTACTTC
>TRBD1|TRBV19|.|TRBJ1-2
CASSRGQGNGYTF
TGTGCCAGTAGTAGGGGACAGGGGAATGGCTACACCTTC
>.|TRBV5-1|.|TRBJ1-4
CASSSGQSEKLFF
TGCGCCAGCAGCTCCGGACAGAGTGAAAAACTGTTTTTT
>.|TRBV28|.|TRBJ2-7
CASSLVDTSSYEQYF
TGTGCCAGCAGTTTAGTCGACACGAGCTCCTACGAGCAGTACTTC
>.|TRBV6-5|.|TRBJ1-6
CASSYRARNSPLHF
TGTGCCAGCAGCTACCGGGCCCGTAATTCACCCCTCCACTTT
>.|TRBV7-9|.|TRBJ2-7
CASSSAYEQYF
TGTGCCAGCAGCTCCGCCTACGAGCAGTACTTC
>TRBD2|TRBV7-9|.|TRBJ2-3
CASSLRGGADTQYF
TGTGCCAGCAGCTTACGGGGGGGCGCAGATACGCAGTATTTT
>.|TRBV5-1|.|TRBJ2-5
CASSPWTEETQYF
TGCGCCAGCAGCCCATGGACGGAAGAGACCCAGTACTTC
>.|TRBV4-1|.|TRBJ2-3
CASSQGVVGAWADTQYF
TGCGCCAGCAGCCAAGGTGTGGTAGGGGCTTGGGCAGATACGCAGTATTTT
>.|TRBV6-5|.|TRBJ1-5
CASTKQGFQPQHF
TGTGCCAGCACTAAACAGGGTTTTCAGCCCCAGCATTTT
>.|TRBV28|.|TRBJ2-5
CASSRTGREETQYF
TGTGCCAGCAGTCGGACAGGGAGGGAAGAGACCCAGTACTTC
>.|TRBV29-1|.|TRBJ2-6
CSAGPSSGANVLTF
TGCAGCGCAGGACCGAGCTCTGGGGCCAACGTCCTGACTTTC
>.|TRBV28|.|TRBJ1-4
CASSFPTGPTNEKLFF
TGTGCCAGCAGTTTCCCGACAGGCCCAACTAATGAAAAACTGTTTTTT
>.|TRBV10-2|.|TRBJ2-3
CASRGGGASGWASTDTQYF
TGCGCCAGCAGGGGTGGGGGGGCAAGCGGGTGGGCTAGCACAGATACGCAGTATTTT